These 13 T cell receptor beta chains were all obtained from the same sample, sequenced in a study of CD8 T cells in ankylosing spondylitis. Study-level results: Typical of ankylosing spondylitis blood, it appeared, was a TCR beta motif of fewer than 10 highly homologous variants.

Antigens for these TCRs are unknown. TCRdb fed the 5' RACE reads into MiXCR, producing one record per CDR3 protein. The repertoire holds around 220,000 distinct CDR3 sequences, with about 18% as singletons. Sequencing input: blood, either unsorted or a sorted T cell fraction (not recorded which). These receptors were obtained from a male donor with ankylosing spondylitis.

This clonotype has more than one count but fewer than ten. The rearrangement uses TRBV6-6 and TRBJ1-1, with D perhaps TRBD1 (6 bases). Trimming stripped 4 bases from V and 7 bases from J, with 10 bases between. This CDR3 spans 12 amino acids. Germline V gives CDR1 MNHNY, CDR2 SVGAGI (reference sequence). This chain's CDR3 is CASSSGDFEAFF. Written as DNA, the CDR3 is TGTGCCAGCAGTTCAGGGGACTTTGAAGCTTTCTTT.

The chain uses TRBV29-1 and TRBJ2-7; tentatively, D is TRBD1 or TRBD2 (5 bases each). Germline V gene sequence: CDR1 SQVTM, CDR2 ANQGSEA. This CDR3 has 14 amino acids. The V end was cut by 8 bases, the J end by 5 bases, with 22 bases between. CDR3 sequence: CSFLGLRGVDEQYF. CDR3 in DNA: TGCAGCTTCTTGGGTCTCCGAGGGGTGGACGAGCAGTACTTC.

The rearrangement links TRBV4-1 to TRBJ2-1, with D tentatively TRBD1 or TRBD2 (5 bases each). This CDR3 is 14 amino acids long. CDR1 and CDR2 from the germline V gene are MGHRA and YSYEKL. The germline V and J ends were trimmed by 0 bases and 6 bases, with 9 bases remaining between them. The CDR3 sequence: CASSQDGTVNEQFF. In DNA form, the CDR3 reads TGCGCCAGCAGCCAAGATGGGACCGTCAATGAGCAGTTCTTC.

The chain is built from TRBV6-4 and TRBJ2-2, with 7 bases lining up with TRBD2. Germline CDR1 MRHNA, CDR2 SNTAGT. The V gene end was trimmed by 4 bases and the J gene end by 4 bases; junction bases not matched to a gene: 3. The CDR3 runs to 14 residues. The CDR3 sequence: CASSASGGTGELFF. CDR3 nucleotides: TGTGCCAGCAGTGCTTCGGGGGGCACCGGGGAGCTGTTTTTT.

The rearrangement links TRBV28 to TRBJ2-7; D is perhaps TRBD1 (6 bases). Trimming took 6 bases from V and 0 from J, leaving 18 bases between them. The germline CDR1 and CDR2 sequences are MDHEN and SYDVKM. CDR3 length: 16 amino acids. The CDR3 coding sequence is TGTGCCAGCAGCCTAATCCCTAGGGACACCTCCTACGAGCAGTACTTC. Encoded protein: CASSLIPRDTSYEQYF.

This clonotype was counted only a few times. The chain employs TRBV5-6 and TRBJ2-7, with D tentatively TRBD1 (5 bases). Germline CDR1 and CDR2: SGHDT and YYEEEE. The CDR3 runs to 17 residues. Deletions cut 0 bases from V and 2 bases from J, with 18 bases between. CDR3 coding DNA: TGTGCCAGCAGCTTGGCTCAGGGTAGGTCATACCCCTACGAGCAGTACTTC. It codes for CASSLAQGRSYPYEQYF.

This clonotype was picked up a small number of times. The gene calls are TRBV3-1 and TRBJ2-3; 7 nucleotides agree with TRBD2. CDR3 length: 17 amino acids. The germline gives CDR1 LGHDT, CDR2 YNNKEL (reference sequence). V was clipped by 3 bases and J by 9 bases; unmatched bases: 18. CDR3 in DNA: TGTGCCAGCAGCCAGGACCGACTAGCCGTTTTCCCCGGGACGCAGTATTTT. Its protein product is CASSQDRLAVFPGTQYF.

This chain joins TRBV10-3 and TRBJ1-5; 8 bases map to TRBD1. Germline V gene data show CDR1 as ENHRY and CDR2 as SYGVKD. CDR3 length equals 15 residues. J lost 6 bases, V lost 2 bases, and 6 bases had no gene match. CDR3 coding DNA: TGTGCCATCAGTGAGACACAGGGGGAAGGTCAGCCCCAGCATTTT. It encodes CAISETQGEGQPQHF.

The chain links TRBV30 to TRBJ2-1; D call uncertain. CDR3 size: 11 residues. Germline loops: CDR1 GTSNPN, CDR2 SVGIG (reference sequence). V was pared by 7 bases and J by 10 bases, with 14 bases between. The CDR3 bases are TGTGCCTACGGAGAGGTCCTCGAGCAGTTCTTC. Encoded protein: CAYGEVLEQFF.

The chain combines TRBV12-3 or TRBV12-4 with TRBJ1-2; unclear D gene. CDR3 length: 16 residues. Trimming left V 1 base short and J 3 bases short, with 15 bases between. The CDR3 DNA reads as TGTGCCAGCAGTTTAGAGGGAAGGACCTTGGACTATGGCTACACCTTC. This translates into CASSLEGRTLDYGYTF.

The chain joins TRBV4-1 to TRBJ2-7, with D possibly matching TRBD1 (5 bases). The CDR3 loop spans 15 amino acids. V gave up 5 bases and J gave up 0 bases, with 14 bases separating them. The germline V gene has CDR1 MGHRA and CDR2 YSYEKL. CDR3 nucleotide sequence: TGCGCCAGCAGCTTACAGGAGCCCCACTCCTACGAGCAGTACTTC. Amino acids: CASSLQEPHSYEQYF.

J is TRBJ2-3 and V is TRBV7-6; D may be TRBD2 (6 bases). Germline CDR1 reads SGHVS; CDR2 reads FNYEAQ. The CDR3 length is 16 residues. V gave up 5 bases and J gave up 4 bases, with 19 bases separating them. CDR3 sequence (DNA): TGTGCCAGCAGCAATAGGTTAGCGGCCTTGCCAGATACGCAGTATTTT. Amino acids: CASSNRLAALPDTQYF.

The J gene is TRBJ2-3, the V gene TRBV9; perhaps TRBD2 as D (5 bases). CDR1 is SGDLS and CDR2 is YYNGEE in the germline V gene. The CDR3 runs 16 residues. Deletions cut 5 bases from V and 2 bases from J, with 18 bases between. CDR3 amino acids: CASSTTADINTDTQYF. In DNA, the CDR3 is TGTGCCAGCAGTACAACAGCGGATATTAACACAGATACGCAGTATTTT.